This T cell receptor (beta chain) was observed in a study of cytomegalovirus exposure and HLA in healthy donors. Study background: In an early release, HLA-typed donors contributed approximately 82 million unique TCR sequences. The study, taken as a whole, reports: Cytomegalovirus status, reportedly, was diagnosed with high specificity and sensitivity by the classifier. On later analysis, the bulk of CMV-associated TCR beta chains appeared to be HLA-restricted.

Trimming cost V 1 base and J 10 bases, with 8 bases left between them. Germline V gene sequence: CDR1 SGHTA, CDR2 FQGTGA. The CDR3 runs 12 residues. This clone came up once. Antigen unknown. The PCR made use of 60 Vbeta and 13 Jbeta primers. Sequencing used immunoSEQ multiplex PCR; TCRdb keeps in-frame clones, though not all of them. The profile shows about 180,000 clones, approximately 72% of them singletons. The sequence was collected from a female donor in good health and CMV-seronegative. The specimen was PBMCs. J is TRBJ2-1 and V is TRBV7-3; D not certain. The CDR3 DNA sequence: TGTGCCAGCAGCTTAAATTTCGGGGAGCAGTTCTTC. Protein product: CASSLNFGEQFF.